The 28 T cell receptor beta chains reported below all come from one sample, sequenced in a study of T cells expressing NK-cell markers. After re-calling the 5' RACE reads, TCRdb lists one entry per CDR3 protein, DNA absent. Across about 260,000 distinct CDR3 sequences, the top ten clones capture roughly 4.2% of the sample. Sequenced input: blood T cells: a sorted CD56 or NKG2C T cell subset, CD4+ or CD8+ T cells, or bulk PBMC T cells (not recorded which). Every receptor here comes from a woman between 18 and 70 years old in good health.

The chain carries TRBV19 and TRBJ2-1. Germline V lookup: CDR1 LNHDA, CDR2 SQIVND (reference sequence). This CDR3 is built from 15 residues. The CDR3 is CASSPSTITLNEQFF.

This rearrangement joins TRBV5-6 to TRBJ2-1; no DNA is available, so the TRBD1 call from TCRdb remains unchecked. The germline V gene has CDR1 SGHDT and CDR2 YYEEEE. The CDR3 length is 16 residues. CDR3 protein: CASSGNTGFPSNEQFF. The variable domain in full, with the rest retrieved from reference TRBV5-6 and TRBJ2-1, is DAGVTQSPTHLIKTRGQQVTLRCSPKSGHDTVSWYQQALGQGPQFIFQYYEEEERQRGNFPDRFSGHQFPNYSSELNVNALLLGDSALYLCASSGNTGFPSNEQFFGPGTRLTVL.

The chain couples TRBV3-1 to TRBJ2-2; TCRdb selects TRBD2, and the lack of DNA leaves this call unchecked. Germline V lookup: CDR1 LGHDT, CDR2 YNNKEL (reference sequence). CDR3 length: 16 residues. CDR3 in amino acids: CASSRDLLANTGELFF.

The chain employs TRBV7-9 and TRBJ1-2. This CDR3 contains 11 residues. Germline assignment: CDR1 SEHNR and CDR2 FQNEAQ (reference sequence). CDR3 protein: CASSLAVGYTF.

The rearrangement links TRBV7-2 to TRBJ2-4; the TCRdb D gene call, TRBD2, has no DNA to confirm it. The CDR3 has 13 amino acids. The germline gives CDR1 SGHTA, CDR2 FQGNSA. The CDR3 region is CASSPGLVYIQYF.

The chain carries TRBV3-1 and TRBJ2-2; TCRdb gives TRBD1 as the D gene, but with no DNA this cannot be confirmed. The CDR3 length is 16 residues. The germline V gene has CDR1 LGHDT and CDR2 YNNKEL (reference sequence). CDR3 in amino acids: CASSPPVAENTGELFF.

The rearrangement links TRBV29-1 to TRBJ1-1. In germline, CDR1 is SQVTM, CDR2 ANQGSEA. The CDR3 has 12 residues. CDR3 protein: CSVEDGRAEAFF. Drawing the rest from reference TRBV29-1 and TRBJ1-1, the complete variable domain is SAVISQKPSRDICQRGTSLTIQCQVDSQVTMMFWYRQQPGQSLTLIATANQGSEATYESGFVIDKFPISRPNLTFSTLTVSNMSPEDSSIYLCSVEDGRAEAFFGQGTRLTVV.

The chain has TRBV12-3 or TRBV12-4 and TRBJ1-4; the TRBD1 assignment by TCRdb is unverifiable without DNA. There are 15 residues in the CDR3. The CDR3 region is CASSLARGRYEKLFF.

V usage is TRBV6-2 or TRBV6-3 and J usage is TRBJ2-1; the D gene TCRdb calls, TRBD1, cannot be checked with no DNA. The length of the CDR3 is 15 residues. CDR1 is MNHEY, CDR2 SVGEGT, per germline. The CDR3 reads CASSYQDRVRNEQFF.

The chain recombines TRBV7-2 with TRBJ2-3. This CDR3 has 15 amino acids. Germline assignment: CDR1 SGHTA and CDR2 FQGNSA. CDR3 protein: CASSLGYISTDTQYF. Full variable domain (remainder filled in from reference TRBV7-2 and TRBJ2-3): GAGVSQSPSNKVTEKGKDVELRCDPISGHTALYWYRQSLGQGLEFLIYFQGNSAPDKSGLPSDRFSAERTGGSVSTLTIQRTQQEDSAVYLCASSLGYISTDTQYFGPGTRLTVL.

The chain uses TRBV9 and TRBJ2-2; TCRdb's assignment of TRBD2 cannot be checked, as there is no DNA. This CDR3 is built from 16 residues. CDR1 is SGDLS and CDR2 is YYNGEE in the germline V gene. The CDR3 spells CASSAHLLKGTGELFF.

V usage is TRBV4-2 and J usage is TRBJ2-6; the TCRdb D gene call, TRBD2, has no DNA to confirm it. The germline V gene has CDR1 LGHNA and CDR2 YNFKEQ. The CDR3 totals 20 residues. The CDR3 sequence: CASSQGSGGIILSGANVLTF.

This rearrangement joins TRBV30 to TRBJ1-2; checking the TCRdb D call of TRBD1 is not possible without DNA. CDR3 length: 15 residues. CDR1 and CDR2 (germline): GTSNPN, SVGIG (reference sequence). The CDR3 sequence is CAWSTTGGIDYGYTF.

The V gene is TRBV7-2, the J gene TRBJ2-3; there is no DNA to check the TCRdb D call of TRBD2. CDR1 SGHTA and CDR2 FQGNSA come from the germline V gene. The CDR3 has 15 amino acids. The CDR3 is CASSLAGGSTDTQYF.

The chain uses TRBV5-1 and TRBJ2-4; as DNA is missing, the TRBD1 call by TCRdb cannot be tested. This CDR3 region has 15 residues. The V gene's germline CDR1 is SGHRS and CDR2 YFSETQ. CDR3 in amino acids: CASSWAGAHRNIQYF.

The J gene is TRBJ2-1, the V gene TRBV5-1; TCRdb picks TRBD2, but there is no DNA to check that call. The germline gives CDR1 SGHRS, CDR2 YFSETQ. This CDR3 spans 21 amino acids. The CDR3 reads CASSLDVRTSGIGRAYNEQFF.

The chain recombines TRBV12-3 or TRBV12-4 with TRBJ2-7; TCRdb's assignment of TRBD2 cannot be checked, as there is no DNA. The CDR3 loop spans 14 amino acids. The CDR3 sequence is CASSLTAGSYEQYF.

This rearrangement joins TRBV4-1 to TRBJ2-3. The CDR3 spans 15 residues. CDR1 MGHRA and CDR2 YSYEKL come from the germline V gene. CDR3 residues: CASSQEETLRNTQYF.

The J gene is TRBJ2-1, the V gene TRBV7-3. Germline loops: CDR1 SGHTA, CDR2 FQGTGA. The CDR3 is made up of 13 amino acids. CDR3 loop: CASSFTSYNEQFF.

The chain has TRBV9 and TRBJ2-7; there is no DNA to check the TCRdb D call of TRBD2. The germline V gene encodes CDR1 SGDLS and CDR2 YYNGEE. The CDR3 extends over 16 amino acids. The CDR3 protein is CASIGSLAGSSYEQYF.

The rearrangement links TRBV4-3 to TRBJ1-1. CDR1 is LGHNA, CDR2 YSLEER, per germline. The CDR3 is 15 amino acids. CDR3 sequence reads: CASSQFPGGNTEAFF.

The V call is TRBV12-3 or TRBV12-4, the J call TRBJ2-5; lacking DNA, the TRBD2 call made by TCRdb goes unchecked. This CDR3 comprises 15 residues. The CDR3 is CASSLEGRGRETQYF.

V and J are TRBV29-1 and TRBJ2-3; TCRdb designates TRBD2, a call that cannot be tested without DNA. CDR1 and CDR2 from the germline V gene are SQVTM and ANQGSEA. This CDR3 spans 13 amino acids. CDR3 sequence reads: CSVGGRAVDTQYF.

The chain uses TRBV6-5 and TRBJ2-4; the TCRdb call, TRBD2, lacks DNA for checking. Germline V gives CDR1 MNHEY, CDR2 SVGAGI. This CDR3 spans 16 amino acids. CDR3: CASSYETSGSINIQYF.

The chain couples TRBV6-2 or TRBV6-3 to TRBJ1-1; TCRdb selects TRBD1, and the lack of DNA leaves this call unchecked. The germline CDR1 and CDR2 sequences are MNHEY and SVGEGT. The CDR3 has 14 residues. The CDR3 protein is CASSKHRENTEAFF.

The chain employs TRBV18 and TRBJ1-1; TCRdb's D gene call, TRBD1, goes unchecked for lack of DNA. Germline CDR1 and CDR2: KGHSH and LQKENI. The CDR3 runs to 13 residues. CDR3 residues: CASSSGVGGEAFF.

The genes are TRBV20-1 and TRBJ2-5. Germline V gene data show CDR1 as DFQATT and CDR2 as SNEGSKA (reference sequence). The CDR3 runs to 13 residues. CDR3 amino acids: CSATTGSSETQYF.

The genes are TRBV4-3 and TRBJ2-4; the D call of TRBD2 rests on TCRdb alone, since no DNA is present to check it. The CDR3 contains 17 residues. The germline CDR1 and CDR2 sequences are LGHNA and YSLEER. This CDR3 reads CASSQDGAHGAKNIQYF.